This T cell receptor beta chain was captured by sequencing in a study of blood T cell repertoires in COVID-19. CDR1 and CDR2 (germline): GTSNPN, SVGIG (reference sequence). V was clipped by 2 bases and J by 0 bases, with 9 bases between them. The CDR3 sequence is 14 residues long. Method: immunoSEQ multiplex PCR; TCRdb's copy keeps in-frame clones and lacks some. The table records hundreds of thousands of clones, 80% to 90% of them present only once. Before being deemed recovered, Cohort 3 donors had two negative PCRs, clearance, or symptom resolution. This chain uses TRBV30 with TRBJ2-3, with D uncertain. The TCR comes from a man between 25 and 39 years old who had recovered from COVID-19. The material sequenced was PBMCs or T cells enriched from blood (not recorded which). This CDR3 reads CAWSMTLSTDTQYF. The CDR3 bases are TGTGCCTGGAGTATGACACTGAGCACAGATACGCAGTATTTT. Supplemented by reference TRBV30 and TRBJ2-3, the full variable domain reads SQTIHQWPATLVQPVGSPLSLECTVEGTSNPNLYWYRQAAGRGLQLLFYSVGIGQISSEVPQNLSASRPQDRQFILSSKKLLLSDSGFYLCAWSMTLSTDTQYFGPGTRLTVL.